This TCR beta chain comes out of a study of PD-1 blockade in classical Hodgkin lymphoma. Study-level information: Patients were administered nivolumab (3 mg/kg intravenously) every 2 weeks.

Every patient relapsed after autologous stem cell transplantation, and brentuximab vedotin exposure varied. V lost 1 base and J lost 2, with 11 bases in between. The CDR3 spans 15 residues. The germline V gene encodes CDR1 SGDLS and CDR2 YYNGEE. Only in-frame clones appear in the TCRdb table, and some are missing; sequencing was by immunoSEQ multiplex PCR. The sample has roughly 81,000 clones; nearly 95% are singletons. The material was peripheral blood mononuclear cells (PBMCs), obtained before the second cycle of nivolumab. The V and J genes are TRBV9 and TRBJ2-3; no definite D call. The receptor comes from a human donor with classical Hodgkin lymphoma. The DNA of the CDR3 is TGTGCCAGCAGCGTATTGAGGTCTGACACAGATACGCAGTATTTT. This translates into CASSVLRSDTDTQYF.